Presented here are 3 T cell receptor beta chains from one specimen sequenced in a study of OX40 agonist ivuxolimab in advanced cancers. Data came from immunoSEQ multiplex PCR; TCRdb stores just in-frame clones and leaves some out. This repertoire shows about 50,000 clones, more than 70% found once; its top ten account for 5.5% to 7.5%. Source: CD4+ or CD8+ T cells sorted from blood, taken in a trial of the OX40 agonist ivuxolimab. These TCRs come from an adult with an advanced solid tumor such as melanoma, head and neck, liver or kidney cancer.

The V call is TRBV27, the J call TRBJ1-1; D is unclear. The CDR3 runs 14 residues. Germline loops: CDR1 MNHEY, CDR2 SMNVEV (reference sequence). V lost 1 base and J 4 bases, leaving 10 bases between the germline ends. CDR3 nucleotides: TGTGCCAGCAGTTTATTTAGTGATGGCACTGAAGCTTTCTTT. Translated: CASSLFSDGTEAFF.

The V call is TRBV4-1, the J call TRBJ2-3; 10 bases map to TRBD2. The V and J ends lost 0 bases and 1 base, in that order; junction bases with no gene match: 7. Germline V gives CDR1 MGHRA, CDR2 YSYEKL. This CDR3 has 18 amino acids. CDR3 in amino acids: CASSQDILAGLGTDTQYF. The CDR3, as DNA: TGCGCCAGCAGCCAAGATATACTAGCGGGGCTGGGCACAGATACGCAGTATTTT.

This clone was observed once. J is TRBJ2-1 and V is TRBV28, with 11 positions matching TRBD2. The CDR3 has 18 amino acids. Germline CDR1 MDHEN, CDR2 SYDVKM. J gave up 0 bases and V 5 bases, and 9 bases lay outside the gene matches. The DNA of the CDR3 is TGTGCCAGCAGTCGCATTCTAGCGGGAGGTTCCTCCTACAATGAGCAGTTCTTC. Protein: CASSRILAGGSSYNEQFF.